Sequencing of this TCR beta chain was carried out in a study of technical replicates of blood from a few donors. Sequenced by immunoSEQ multiplex PCR; TCRdb stores in-frame clones only, minus some. This sample yields under 20,000 clones, of which around 80% are seen a single time; around 12% belongs to the top ten. The CDR3 runs to 16 residues. V lost 5 bases to trimming and J lost 2 bases; unmatched junction nucleotides: 9. Germline V gives CDR1 LNHNV, CDR2 YYDKDF (reference sequence). This clone was seen once. The chain links TRBV15 to TRBJ1-3, with 7 positions matching TRBD1. The TCR sequence derives from a human donor in good health. The specimen was PBMCs. The CDR3 is CATSAQGTLAGNTIYF. The CDR3 nucleotides are TGTGCCACCAGCGCACAGGGGACCTTGGCTGGAAACACCATATATTTT.